This TCR beta chain was profiled in a study of T cell repertoires in cytomegalovirus infection (dated by TCRdb to about 2019). Concerning the study at large: The HLA type of each donor mattered for the analysis, because public TCR beta signatures pointed to carriage of CMV infection along with the matching HLA type. Results the study describes overall, beyond this receptor: Carriers of CMV infection plus the relevant HLA type were discriminated by the cumulative frequency of public TCR beta family members in the study cohort and in an independent roughly 380-donor cohort. The ex vivo response was dominated by HLA-C-restricted CMV-specific TCR beta clonotypes, which also provided the single most frequent clonotype in two of eight donors.

Regarding this clonotype: The antigen this receptor binds is unknown. Qualities for individual bases were not recorded, and no much larger clone is one base off.

The instrument was an Illumina HiSeq 1500. The public reads were reprocessed in TCRdb via fastp at Q25 and MiXCR, keeping in-frame beta chains. Every distinct CDR3 protein forms one entry, paired with its most common genes and DNA. The sample records about 440,000 distinct CDR3 sequences, approximately 33% of which are singletons. The top ten clonotypes cover roughly an eighth of the sample. Deletion took 1 base off V and 3 bases off J, with a span of 6 bases between the germline ends. CDR1 and CDR2 were assigned from the germline V gene as MNHEY and SVGEGT. The CDR3 spans 13 residues, from the cysteine through the phenylalanine. Of the read, only the CDR3 DNA is kept; its 39 bases are in frame from base 1.

The chain is assembled from TRBV6-2 or TRBV6-3 and TRBJ1-1; the D gene cannot be named for sure. The source material was PBMCs. The sequence derives from a human donor in good health (CMV status not recorded). Some clones in this sample may be carry-over from other donors' samples. The CDR3 here reads CASSYFLDTEAFF. The nucleotide sequence is given as TGTGCCAGCAGTTACTTCCTCGACACTGAAGCTTTCTTT.